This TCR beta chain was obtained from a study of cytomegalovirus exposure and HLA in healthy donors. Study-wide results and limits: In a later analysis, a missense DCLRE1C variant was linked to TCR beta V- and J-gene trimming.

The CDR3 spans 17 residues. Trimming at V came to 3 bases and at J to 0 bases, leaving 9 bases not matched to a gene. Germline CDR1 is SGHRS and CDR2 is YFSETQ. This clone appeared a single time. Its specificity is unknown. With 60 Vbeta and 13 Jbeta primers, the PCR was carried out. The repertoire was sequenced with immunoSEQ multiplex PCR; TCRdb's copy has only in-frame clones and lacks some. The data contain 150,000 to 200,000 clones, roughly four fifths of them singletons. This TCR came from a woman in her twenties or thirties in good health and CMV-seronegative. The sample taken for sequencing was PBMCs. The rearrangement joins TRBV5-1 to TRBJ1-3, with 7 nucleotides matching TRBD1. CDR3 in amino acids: CASSSGQVLHSGNTIYF. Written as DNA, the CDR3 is TGCGCCAGCAGCTCAGGACAGGTGCTCCACTCTGGAAACACCATATATTTT.